This T cell receptor beta chain was retrieved from a study of blood T cells in healthy people across ages. Broader study findings: Using unsorted PBMCs precluded a conclusive naive versus antigen-experienced comparison. Age brought a roughly linear fall in TCR beta diversity measured per million T cells. Correlation between TCR beta diversity and naive T cell percentage was strong.

A second roughly 6 to 12 cycle PCR used barcoded and J-beta primers. MiXCR was run by TCRdb on the 5' RACE reads, yielding one entry per CDR3 protein. The data show over 300,000 distinct CDR3 sequences, with 52% seen just once and about 54% held by the top ten. As regards this clonotype: Its specificity is not known. One junction end does not reproduce the germline sequence, and a read error may be involved.

Germline CDR1 MDHEN, CDR2 SYDVKM. This CDR3 has 17 amino acids. The clonotype was recovered from a man between 60 and 70 years old in good health. The sequenced material came from blood. The chain links TRBV28 to TRBJ2-4; either TRBD1 or TRBD2 may fit D (5 bases each). The end of the DNA aligns better with TRBJ2-7, so the J call may be wrong. The CDR3 region has the DNA TGTGTCAGCAGCACTCCTCATCGAGGGTCAGGGCTAGGCGAGCAGTACTTC. This sequence encodes CVSSTPHRGSGLGEQYF.